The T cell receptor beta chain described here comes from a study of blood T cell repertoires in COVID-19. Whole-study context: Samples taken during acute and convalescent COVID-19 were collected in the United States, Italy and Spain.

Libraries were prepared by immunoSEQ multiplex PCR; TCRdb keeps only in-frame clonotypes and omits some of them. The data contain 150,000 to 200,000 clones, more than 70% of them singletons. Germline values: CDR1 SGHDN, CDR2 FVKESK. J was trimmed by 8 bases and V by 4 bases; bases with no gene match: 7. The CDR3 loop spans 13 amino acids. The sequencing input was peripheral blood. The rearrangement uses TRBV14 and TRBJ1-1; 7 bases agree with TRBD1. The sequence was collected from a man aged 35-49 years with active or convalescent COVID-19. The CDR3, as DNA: TGTGCCAGCAGCCCCTACCGGGACAGAGAAGCTTTCTTT. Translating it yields CASSPYRDREAFF.